This T cell receptor (beta chain) was recorded in a study of CD8 T cells in Susac syndrome. Random hexamers were used to reverse transcribe 0.5 to 1 ug of RNA. Amplification of TCR beta CDR3 used immunoSEQ multiplex PCR across 54 Vbeta and 13 Jbeta. TCRdb itself ran the immunoSEQ multiplex PCR reads through MiXCR, one entry per CDR3 protein. Found here are 150,000 or so distinct CDR3 sequences, around 95% of them singletons; the top ten hold 0.13%. Of note for this clonotype: The antigen remains undetermined.

Study outcomes and limitations: The study's TCR sequencing and HLA analysis drew on a certain number of individuals. That number was acknowledged as relatively small.

With 7 bases clipped from V and 5 bases from J, the junction kept 9 bases outside the gene matches. The CDR3 consists of 13 residues. Per the germline V gene, CDR1 is SQVTM and CDR2 is ANQGSEA. The sample consisted of CD4+ T cells from PBMCs. This TCR came from a human donor in good health. The chain recombines TRBV29-1 with TRBJ1-1; 8 bases match TRBD1. CDR3 DNA sequence: TGCAGCGCCGGACAGGGTCTGGAGACTGAAGCTTTCTTT. This codes for CSAGQGLETEAFF.